This TCR beta chain was identified during a study of T-cell reconstitution after alpha-beta-depleted transplantation in children. There are a few counts of this clonotype. CDR3 size: 16 residues. V lost 6 bases and J 2 bases, leaving 17 bases between the germline ends. Unique molecular identifiers featured in how the TCRbeta library was prepared. TCRdb reanalysed the PCR reads using MiXCR and keeps one entry per CDR3 protein. The data show about half a million distinct CDR3 sequences, 12% seen once. This material consisted of PBMCs from the stem cell graft donor, taken from the stem cell graft. The sequence derives from a human donor who donated a stem cell graft to a child with combined immunodeficiency. V is TRBV12-3 or TRBV12-4 and J is TRBJ2-4; unclear D gene. The CDR3 spells CASRPTITISKNIQYF. CDR3 nucleotides: TGTGCCAGCAGGCCTACTATTACCATATCCAAAAACATTCAGTACTTC.